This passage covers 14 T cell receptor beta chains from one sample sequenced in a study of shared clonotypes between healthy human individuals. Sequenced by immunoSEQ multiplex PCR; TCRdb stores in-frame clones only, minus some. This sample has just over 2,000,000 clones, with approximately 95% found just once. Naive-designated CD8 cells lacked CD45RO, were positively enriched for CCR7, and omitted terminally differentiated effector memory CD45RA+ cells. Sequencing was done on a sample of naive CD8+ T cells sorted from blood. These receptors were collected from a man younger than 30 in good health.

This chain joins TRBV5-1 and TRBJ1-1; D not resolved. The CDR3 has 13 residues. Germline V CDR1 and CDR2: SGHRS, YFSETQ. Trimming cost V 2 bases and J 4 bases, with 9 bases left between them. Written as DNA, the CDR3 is TGCGCCAGCAGCTTCCGTAGTGGCACTGAAGCTTTCTTT. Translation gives CASSFRSGTEAFF.

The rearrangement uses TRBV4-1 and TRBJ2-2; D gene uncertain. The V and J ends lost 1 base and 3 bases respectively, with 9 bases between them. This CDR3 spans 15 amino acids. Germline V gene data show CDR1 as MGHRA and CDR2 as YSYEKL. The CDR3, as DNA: TGCGCCAGCAGCCAAGTAGGATGGGACACCGGGGAGCTGTTTTTT. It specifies CASSQVGWDTGELFF.

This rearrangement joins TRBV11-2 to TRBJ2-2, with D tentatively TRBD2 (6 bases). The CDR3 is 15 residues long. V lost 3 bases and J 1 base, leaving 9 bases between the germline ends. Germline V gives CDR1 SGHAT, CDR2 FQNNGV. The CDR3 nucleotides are TGTGCCAGCAGCTTCGGGGGAAGGAACACCGGGGAGCTGTTTTTT. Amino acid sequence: CASSFGGRNTGELFF.

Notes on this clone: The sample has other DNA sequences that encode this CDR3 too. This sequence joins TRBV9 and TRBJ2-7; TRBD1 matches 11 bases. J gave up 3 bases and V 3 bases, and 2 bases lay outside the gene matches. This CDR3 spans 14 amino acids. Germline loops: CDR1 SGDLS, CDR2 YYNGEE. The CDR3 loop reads CASSEGTGGYEQYF. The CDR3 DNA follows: TGTGCCAGCAGCGAGGGGACAGGGGGCTACGAGCAGTACTTC.

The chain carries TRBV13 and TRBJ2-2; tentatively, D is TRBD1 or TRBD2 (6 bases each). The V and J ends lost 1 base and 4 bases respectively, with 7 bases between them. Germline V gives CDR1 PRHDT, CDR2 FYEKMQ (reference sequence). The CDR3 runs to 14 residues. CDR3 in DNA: TGTGCCAGCAGCTTAGAGGGGGGCACCGGGGAGCTGTTTTTT. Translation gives CASSLEGGTGELFF.

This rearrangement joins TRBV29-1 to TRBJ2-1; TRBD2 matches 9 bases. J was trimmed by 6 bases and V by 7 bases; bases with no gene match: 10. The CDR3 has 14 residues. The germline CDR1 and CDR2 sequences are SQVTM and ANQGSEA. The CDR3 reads CSEGLGTSLNEQFF. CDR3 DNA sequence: TGCAGCGAGGGATTAGGGACTAGCCTCAATGAGCAGTTCTTC.

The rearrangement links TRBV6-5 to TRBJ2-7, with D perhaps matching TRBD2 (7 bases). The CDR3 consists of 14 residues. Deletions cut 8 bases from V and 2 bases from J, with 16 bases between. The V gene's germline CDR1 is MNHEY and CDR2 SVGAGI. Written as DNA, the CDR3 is TGTGCCAGCGGGGAGGGGGTTATAGCCTACGAGCAGTACTTC. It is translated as CASGEGVIAYEQYF.

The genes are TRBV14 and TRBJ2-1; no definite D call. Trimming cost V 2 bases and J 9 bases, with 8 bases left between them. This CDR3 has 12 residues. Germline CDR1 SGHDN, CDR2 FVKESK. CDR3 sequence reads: CASSQIRTEQFF. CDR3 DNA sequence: TGTGCCAGCAGCCAAATCCGGACTGAGCAGTTCTTC.

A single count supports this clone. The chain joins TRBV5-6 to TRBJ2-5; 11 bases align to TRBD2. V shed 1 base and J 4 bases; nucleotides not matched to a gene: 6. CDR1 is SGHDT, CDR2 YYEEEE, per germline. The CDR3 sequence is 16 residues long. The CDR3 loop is CASSLMASGGPETQYF. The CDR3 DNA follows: TGTGCCAGCAGCTTGATGGCTAGCGGGGGGCCAGAGACCCAGTACTTC.

The CDR3 loop is CASSYGDASYEQYF. The DNA of the CDR3 is TGTGCCAGCAGTTATGGGGACGCTTCCTACGAGCAGTACTTC. The chain uses TRBV6-6 and TRBJ2-7; D may correspond to TRBD1 or TRBD2 (5 bases each). CDR3 size: 14 residues. Germline V gene lookup returns CDR1 MNHNY and CDR2 SVGAGI (reference sequence). Trimming removed 3 bases at V and 1 base at J, with 10 bases between.

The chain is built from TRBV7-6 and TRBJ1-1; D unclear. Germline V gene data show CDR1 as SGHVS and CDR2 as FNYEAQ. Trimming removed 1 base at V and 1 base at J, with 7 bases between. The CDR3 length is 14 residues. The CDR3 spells CASSLVGENTEAFF. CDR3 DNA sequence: TGTGCCAGCAGCTTAGTCGGGGAGAACACTGAAGCTTTCTTT.

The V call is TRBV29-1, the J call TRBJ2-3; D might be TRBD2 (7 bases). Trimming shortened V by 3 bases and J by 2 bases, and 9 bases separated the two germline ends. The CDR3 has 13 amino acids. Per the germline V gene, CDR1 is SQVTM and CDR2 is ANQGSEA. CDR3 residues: CSVERGLTDTQYF. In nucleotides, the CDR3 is TGCAGCGTTGAGCGGGGGCTCACAGATACGCAGTATTTT.

This chain's CDR3 is CASSLFLTDTQYF. The CDR3 DNA sequence: TGTGCCAGCAGTTTATTTCTTACAGATACGCAGTATTTT. V gene TRBV27 combines with J gene TRBJ2-3; D gene ambiguous. V lost 1 base and J lost 3, with 5 bases in between. Germline V CDR1 and CDR2: MNHEY, SMNVEV (reference sequence). The CDR3 is made up of 13 amino acids.

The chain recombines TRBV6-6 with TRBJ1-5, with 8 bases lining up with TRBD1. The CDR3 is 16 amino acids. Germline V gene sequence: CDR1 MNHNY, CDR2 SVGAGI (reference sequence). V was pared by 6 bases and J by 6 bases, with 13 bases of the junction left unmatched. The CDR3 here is CASSPGDRLRGQPQHF. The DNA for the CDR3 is TGTGCCAGCAGCCCGGGGGACAGGTTACGTGGTCAGCCCCAGCATTTT.